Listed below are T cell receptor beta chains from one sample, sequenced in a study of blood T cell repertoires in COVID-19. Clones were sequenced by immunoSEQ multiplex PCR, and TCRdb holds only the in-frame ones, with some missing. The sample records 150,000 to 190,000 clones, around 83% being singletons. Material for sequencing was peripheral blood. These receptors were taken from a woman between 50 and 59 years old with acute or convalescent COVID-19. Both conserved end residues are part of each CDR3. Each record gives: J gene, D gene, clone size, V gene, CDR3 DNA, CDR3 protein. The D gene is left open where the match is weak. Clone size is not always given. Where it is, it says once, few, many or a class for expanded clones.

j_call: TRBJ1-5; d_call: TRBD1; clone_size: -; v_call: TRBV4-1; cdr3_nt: TGCGCCAGCAGCCCTCCAGGGGGCTACAGGGATCAGCCCCAGCATTTT; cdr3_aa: CASSPPGGYRDQPQHF
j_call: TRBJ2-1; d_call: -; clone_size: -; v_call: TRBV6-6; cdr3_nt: TGTGCCAGCAACTACAGGACCCACAATGAGCAGTTCTTC; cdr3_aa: CASNYRTHNEQFF
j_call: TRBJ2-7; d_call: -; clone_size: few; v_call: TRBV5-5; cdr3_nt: TGTGCCAGCAGCTCCCGGTCCACCTCCTACGAGCAGTACTTC; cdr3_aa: CASSSRSTSYEQYF
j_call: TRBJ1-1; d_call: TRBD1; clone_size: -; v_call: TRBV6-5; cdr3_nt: TGTGCCAGCAGTTACGGGGCAGGGGGCGACACTGAAGCTTTCTTT; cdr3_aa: CASSYGAGGDTEAFF
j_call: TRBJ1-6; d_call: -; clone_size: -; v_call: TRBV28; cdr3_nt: TGTGCCAGCAGTCCCCGTTCGACGGTGAGAGGTAATTCACCCCTCCACTTT; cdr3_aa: CASSPRSTVRGNSPLHF
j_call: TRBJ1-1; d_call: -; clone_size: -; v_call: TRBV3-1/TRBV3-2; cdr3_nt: TGTGCCAGCAGCCAAGACGGGGGGAGGAACACTGAAGCTTTCTTT; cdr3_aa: CASSQDGGRNTEAFF
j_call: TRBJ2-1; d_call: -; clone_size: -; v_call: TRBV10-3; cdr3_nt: TGTGCCATCGCCTTGACAGCCTACAATGAGCAGTTCTTC; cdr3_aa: CAIALTAYNEQFF
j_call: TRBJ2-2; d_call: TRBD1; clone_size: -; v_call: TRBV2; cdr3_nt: TGTGCCAGCAGTGAGAGACGAAACAGGGGCCCGAACACCGGGGAGCTGTTTTTT; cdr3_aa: CASSERRNRGPNTGELFF
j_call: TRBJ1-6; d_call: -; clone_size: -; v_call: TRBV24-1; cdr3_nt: TGTGCCACCAGGAGGGCCGAAAATTCACCCCTCCACTTT; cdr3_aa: CATRRAENSPLHF
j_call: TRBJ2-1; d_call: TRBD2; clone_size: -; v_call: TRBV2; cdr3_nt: TGTGCCAGTAGTAGGGGGACTAGCGGGGTGGTTGAGCAGTTCTTC; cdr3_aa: CASSRGTSGVVEQFF
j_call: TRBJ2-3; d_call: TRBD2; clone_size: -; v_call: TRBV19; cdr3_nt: TGTGCCAGTAGTGAGAGCGGGAGGGCCACGGGAGATACGCAGTATTTT; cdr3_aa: CASSESGRATGDTQYF
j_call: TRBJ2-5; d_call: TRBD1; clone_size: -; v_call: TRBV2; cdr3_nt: TGTGCCAGCCGGGACAGGGTGGGGTCGACCGGCCTGGAGACCCAGTACTTC; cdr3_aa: CASRDRVGSTGLETQYF
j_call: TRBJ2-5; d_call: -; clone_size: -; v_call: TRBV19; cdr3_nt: TGTGCCAGTAGGAGGGGGGGTCAAGAGACCCAGTACTTC; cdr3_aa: CASRRGGQETQYF
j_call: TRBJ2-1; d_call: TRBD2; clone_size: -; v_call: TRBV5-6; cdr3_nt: TGTGCCAGCAGCTCTTTTAGCGGGGGTTACAATGAGCAGTTCTTC; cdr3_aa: CASSSFSGGYNEQFF
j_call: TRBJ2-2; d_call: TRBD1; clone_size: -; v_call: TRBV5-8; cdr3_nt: TGTGCCAGCAGCTTCAAACTTTGGACAGGGAATGCCGGGGAGCTGTTTTTT; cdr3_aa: CASSFKLWTGNAGELFF
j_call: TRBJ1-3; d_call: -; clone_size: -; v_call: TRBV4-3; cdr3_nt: TGCGCCAGCAGCCAAGATCACGGGTTCATCTCTGGAAACACCATATATTTT; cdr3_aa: CASSQDHGFISGNTIYF
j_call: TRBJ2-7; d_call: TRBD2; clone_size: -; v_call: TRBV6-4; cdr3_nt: TGTGCCAGCAGTAGGGAGGGTTTCTCCTACGAGCAGTACTTC; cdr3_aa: CASSREGFSYEQYF
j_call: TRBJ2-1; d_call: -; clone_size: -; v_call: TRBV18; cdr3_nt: TGTGCCAGCTCACCAGCCGGGGCGGGAATTGAGCAGTTCTTC; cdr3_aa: CASSPAGAGIEQFF
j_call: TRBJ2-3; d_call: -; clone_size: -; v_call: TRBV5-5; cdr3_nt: TGTGCCAGCAGCCAGGGTCGAACAGATACGCAGTATTTT; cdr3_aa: CASSQGRTDTQYF
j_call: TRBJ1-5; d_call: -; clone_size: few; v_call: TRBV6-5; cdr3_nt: TGTGCCAGCAGTAACCTGGGGCTTAGCAATCAGCCCCAGCATTTT; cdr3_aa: CASSNLGLSNQPQHF
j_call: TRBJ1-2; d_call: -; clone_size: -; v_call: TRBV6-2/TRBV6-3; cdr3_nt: TGTGCCAGCAGTCGATCAACCGAGAGCTATGGCTACACCTTC; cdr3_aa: CASSRSTESYGYTF
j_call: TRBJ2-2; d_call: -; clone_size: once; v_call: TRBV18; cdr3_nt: TGTGCCAGCTCACCGTTGCCTATAACCGCCGGGGAGCTGTTTTTT; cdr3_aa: CASSPLPITAGELFF
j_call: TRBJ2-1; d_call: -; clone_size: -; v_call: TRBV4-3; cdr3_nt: TGCGCCAGCAGCCAAGATCGAAACGGGATAAGCTCCTACAATGAGCAGTTCTTC; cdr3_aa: CASSQDRNGISSYNEQFF
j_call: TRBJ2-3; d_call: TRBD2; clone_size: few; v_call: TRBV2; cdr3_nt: TGTGCCAGCAAGAGAGCGGGAGGCACAGATACGCAGTATTTT; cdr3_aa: CASKRAGGTDTQYF
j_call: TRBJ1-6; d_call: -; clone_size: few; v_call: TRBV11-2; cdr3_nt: TGTGCCAGCAGCTTAGAAGCAGGGGACTCACCCCTCCACTTT; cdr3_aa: CASSLEAGDSPLHF
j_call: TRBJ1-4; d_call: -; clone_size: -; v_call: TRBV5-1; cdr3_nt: TGCGCCAGCAGCTTAGCGGGGTATGAAAAACTGTTTTTT; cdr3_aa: CASSLAGYEKLFF
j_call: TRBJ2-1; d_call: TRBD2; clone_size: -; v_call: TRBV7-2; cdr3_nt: TGTGCCAGCAGCCCGGACGGCGGGAGCCGGTCCAATGAGCAGTTCTTC; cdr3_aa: CASSPDGGSRSNEQFF
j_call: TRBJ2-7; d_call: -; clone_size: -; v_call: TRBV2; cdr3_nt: TGTGCCAGCAGTTCACAACGCTACGAGCAGTACTTC; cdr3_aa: CASSSQRYEQYF
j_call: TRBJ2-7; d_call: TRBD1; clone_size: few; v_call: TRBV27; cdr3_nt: TGTGCCAGCAGAGGGACAGGGGGAACCTACGAGCAGTACTTC; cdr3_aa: CASRGTGGTYEQYF